This entry is about one TCR beta chain. What it recognizes is unknown. The sample comes from a study of cytomegalovirus exposure and HLA in healthy donors. Findings and limits, study-wide: An analysis was carried out at a later point. It showed that HLA-associated TCR beta chains were more clonally expanded than equally common non-associated chains. A few of the chains that were CMV-associated were confirmed in vitro to be specific for CMV antigens. Roughly uniform sequencing depth across donors was assumed, possibly incorrectly.

PCR employed 60 Vbeta and 13 Jbeta primers. Measured with immunoSEQ multiplex PCR; TCRdb has only the in-frame clones, and not every one. The sample yields approximately 120,000 clones, roughly 77% seen once. There were likely unrecorded immune exposures, though donors were nominally healthy when sampled. Germline CDR1 reads MGHRA; CDR2 reads YSYEKL. Deletions cut 4 bases from V and 7 bases from J, with 4 bases between. The length of the CDR3 is 11 residues. Sequencing used PBMCs. The chain couples TRBV4-1 to TRBJ1-4; D is unclear. The origin of this receptor is a man aged 18 to 30 in good health and CMV-seronegative. The CDR3 nucleotides are TGCGCCAGCAGCCGAGGTGAAAAACTGTTTTTT. Residues: CASSRGEKLFF.